The entry that follows covers one TCR beta chain sequence. A second 7 to 11 cycle PCR used barcoded and J-beta primers. A template-switch adaptor with 12 random nucleotides tagged each cDNA molecule. TCRdb independently ran MiXCR on the 5' RACE reads; one entry per CDR3 protein. The sample has about 1.6 million distinct CDR3 sequences; almost 35% are singletons. Germline CDR1 is MNHNS and CDR2 is SASEGT. V gave up 2 bases and J gave up 9 bases; unmatched junction bases: 10. The CDR3 contains 15 residues. This sample is part of a study of blood T cells in healthy people across ages. Study overall: Template switching retrieved approximately one barcoded beta molecule for each two T cells.

The clonotype comes from a woman in her 30s in good health. The genes are TRBV6-1 and TRBJ2-4, with 7 bases matching TRBD2. The sequencing input was blood. CDR3 loop: CASSERRGSVGIQYF. In DNA, the CDR3 is TGTGCCAGCAGTGAAAGACGCGGGAGTGTTGGCATTCAGTACTTC.